Shown below are 5 T cell receptor beta chains from a single sample sequenced in a study of shared clonotypes between healthy human individuals. Data came from immunoSEQ multiplex PCR; TCRdb stores just in-frame clones and leaves some out. The sample consists of about 770,000 clones, about two thirds of them appearing once. Sample: memory CD4+ T cells sorted from blood. The subset: CD45RA-negative fraction. The receptors shown here come from a woman aged 25 to 45 in good health.

The chain recombines TRBV5-6 with TRBJ1-2; D is unresolved. Trimming stripped 0 bases from V and 5 bases from J, with 8 bases between. The CDR3 extends over 13 amino acids. The germline CDR1 and CDR2 sequences are SGHDT and YYEEEE. CDR3 sequence (DNA): TGTGCCAGCAGCTTGGTTCGGCTTTATGGCTACACCTTC. Its translation: CASSLVRLYGYTF.

The chain couples TRBV9 to TRBJ2-5; D not certain. The ends were cut back, 7 bases at V and 5 bases at J, with 24 bases in the middle. This CDR3 has 16 residues. Per the germline V gene, CDR1 is SGDLS and CDR2 is YYNGEE. Here the CDR3 reads CASSRSPLIHDETQYF. The CDR3 DNA sequence: TGTGCCAGCTCTCGAAGCCCCCTTATCCATGATGAGACCCAGTACTTC.

The chain has TRBV28 and TRBJ2-3; a weak D match, TRBD2 (6 bases). Trimming took 6 bases from V and 8 from J, leaving 15 bases between them. This CDR3 has 13 residues. Germline CDR1 MDHEN, CDR2 SYDVKM. The CDR3 protein is CASSPTRGGTQYF. The DNA for the CDR3 is TGTGCCAGCAGCCCGACTAGGGGTGGTACGCAGTATTTT.

The rearrangement uses TRBV19 and TRBJ2-4; 8 nucleotides agree with TRBD1. The junction had 7 bases not matched to a gene; V was cut back by 6 bases and J by 6 bases. This CDR3 comprises 14 residues. Per germline, CDR1 LNHDA and CDR2 SQIVND (reference sequence). The chain's CDR3 is CASSTTGTGNIQYF. CDR3 coding DNA: TGTGCCAGTAGCACAACAGGGACAGGAAACATTCAGTACTTC.

This chain connects TRBV11-2 to TRBJ2-1; 9 nucleotides match TRBD2. Germline-derived CDR1 and CDR2 are SGHAT and FQNNGV. The CDR3 totals 16 residues. V lost 1 base and J lost 5; bases outside the gene matches: 6. DNA for the CDR3: TGTGCCAGCAGCTTAGTGAGCGGGAGGTCTAACAATGAGCAGTTCTTC. It is translated as CASSLVSGRSNNEQFF.